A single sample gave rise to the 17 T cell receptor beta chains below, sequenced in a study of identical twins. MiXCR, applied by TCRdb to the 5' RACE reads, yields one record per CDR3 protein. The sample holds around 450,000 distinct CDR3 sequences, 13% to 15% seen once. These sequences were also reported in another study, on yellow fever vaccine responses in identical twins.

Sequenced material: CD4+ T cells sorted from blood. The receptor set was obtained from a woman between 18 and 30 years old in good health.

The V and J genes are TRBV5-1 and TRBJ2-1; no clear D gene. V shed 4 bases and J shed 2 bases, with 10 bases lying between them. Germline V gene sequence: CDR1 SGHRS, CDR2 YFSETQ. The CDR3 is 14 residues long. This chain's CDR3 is CASSVGRTYNEQFF. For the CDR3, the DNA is TGCGCCAGCAGCGTCGGAAGGACCTACAATGAGCAGTTCTTC.

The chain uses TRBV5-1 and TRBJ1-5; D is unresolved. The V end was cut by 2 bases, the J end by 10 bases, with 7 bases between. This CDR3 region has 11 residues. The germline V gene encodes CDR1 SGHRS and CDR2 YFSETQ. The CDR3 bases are TGCGCCAGCAGCTTTTCTCAACCCCAGCATTTT. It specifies CASSFSQPQHF.

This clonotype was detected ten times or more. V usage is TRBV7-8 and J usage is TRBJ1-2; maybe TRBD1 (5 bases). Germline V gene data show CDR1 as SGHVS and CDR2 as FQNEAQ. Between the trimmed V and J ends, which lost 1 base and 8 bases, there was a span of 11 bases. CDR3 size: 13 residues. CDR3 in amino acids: CASSLGAWGGYTF. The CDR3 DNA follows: TGTGCCAGCAGCTTAGGCGCATGGGGCGGCTACACCTTC.

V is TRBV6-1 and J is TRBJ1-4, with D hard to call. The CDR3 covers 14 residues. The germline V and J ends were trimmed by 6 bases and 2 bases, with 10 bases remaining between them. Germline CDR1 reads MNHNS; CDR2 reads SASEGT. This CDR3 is CASSPTGTNEKLFF. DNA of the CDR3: TGTGCCAGCAGCCCGACGGGTACTAATGAAAAACTGTTTTTT.

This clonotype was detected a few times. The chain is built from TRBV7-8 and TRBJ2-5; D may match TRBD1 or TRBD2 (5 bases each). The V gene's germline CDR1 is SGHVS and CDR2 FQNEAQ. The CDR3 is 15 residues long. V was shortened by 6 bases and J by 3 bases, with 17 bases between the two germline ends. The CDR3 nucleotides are TGTGCCAGCAGTTCCTACCGGGACCGAGAAGAGACCCAGTACTTC. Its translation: CASSSYRDREETQYF.

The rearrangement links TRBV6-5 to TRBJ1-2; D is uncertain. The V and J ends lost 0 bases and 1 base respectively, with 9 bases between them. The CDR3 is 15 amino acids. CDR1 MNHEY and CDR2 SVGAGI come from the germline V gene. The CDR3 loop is CASSYSGLINYGYTF. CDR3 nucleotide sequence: TGTGCCAGCAGTTACTCAGGACTGATTAACTATGGCTACACCTTC.

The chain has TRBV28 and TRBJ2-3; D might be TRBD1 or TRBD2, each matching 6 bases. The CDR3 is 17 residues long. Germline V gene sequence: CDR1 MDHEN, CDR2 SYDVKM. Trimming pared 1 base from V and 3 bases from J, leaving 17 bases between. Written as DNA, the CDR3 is TGTGCCAGCAGTTTATTGGGGGGCCCGCTGGGAACAGATACGCAGTATTTT. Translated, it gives CASSLLGGPLGTDTQYF.

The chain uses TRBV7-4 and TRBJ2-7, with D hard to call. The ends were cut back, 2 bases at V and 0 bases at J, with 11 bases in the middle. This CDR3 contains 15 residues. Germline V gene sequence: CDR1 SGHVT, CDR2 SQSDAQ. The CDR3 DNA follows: TGTGCCAGCAGCTTACGCACACCTAACTCCTACGAGCAGTACTTC. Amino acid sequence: CASSLRTPNSYEQYF.

The CDR3 nucleotides are TGTGCCAGCAGCCCATCCGGTACGGGGGCCAACGTCCTGACTTTC. Translated, it gives CASSPSGTGANVLTF. V gene TRBV3-1 combines with J gene TRBJ2-6; no definite D call. CDR1 is LGHDT and CDR2 is YNNKEL in the germline V gene (reference sequence). V lost 4 bases, J lost 4 bases, and 11 bases lay in between. The CDR3 consists of 15 residues.

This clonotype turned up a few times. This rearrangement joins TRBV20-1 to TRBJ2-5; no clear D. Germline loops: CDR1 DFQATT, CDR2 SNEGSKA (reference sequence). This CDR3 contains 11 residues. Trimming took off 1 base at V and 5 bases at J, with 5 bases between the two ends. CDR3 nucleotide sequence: TGCAGTGCTAGAGCGTGGGAGACCCAGTACTTC. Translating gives CSARAWETQYF.

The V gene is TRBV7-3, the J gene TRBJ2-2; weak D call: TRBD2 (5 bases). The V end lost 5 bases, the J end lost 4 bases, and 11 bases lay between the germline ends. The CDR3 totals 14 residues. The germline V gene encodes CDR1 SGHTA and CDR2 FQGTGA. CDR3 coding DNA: TGTGCCAGCAGCGCCCGGGGTCCCACCGGGGAGCTGTTTTTT. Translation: CASSARGPTGELFF.

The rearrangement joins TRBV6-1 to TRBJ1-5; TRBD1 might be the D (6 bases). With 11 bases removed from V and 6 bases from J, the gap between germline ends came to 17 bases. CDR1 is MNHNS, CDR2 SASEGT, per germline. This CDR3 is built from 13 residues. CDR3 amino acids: CACKQGDGQPQHF. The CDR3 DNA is TGTGCCTGTAAACAGGGAGATGGTCAGCCCCAGCATTTT.

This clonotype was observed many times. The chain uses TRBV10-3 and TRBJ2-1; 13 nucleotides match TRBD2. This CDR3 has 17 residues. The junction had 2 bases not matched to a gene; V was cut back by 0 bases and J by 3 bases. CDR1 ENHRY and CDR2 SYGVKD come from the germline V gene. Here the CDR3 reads CAISESTSGRNYNEQFF. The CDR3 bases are TGTGCCATCAGTGAGTCGACTAGCGGGAGGAACTACAATGAGCAGTTCTTC.

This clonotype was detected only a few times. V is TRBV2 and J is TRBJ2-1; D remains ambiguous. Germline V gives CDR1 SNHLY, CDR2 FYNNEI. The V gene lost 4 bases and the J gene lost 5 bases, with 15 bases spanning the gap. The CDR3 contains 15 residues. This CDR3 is CASSASPASNNEQFF. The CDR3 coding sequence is TGTGCCAGCAGTGCGAGTCCCGCGTCTAACAATGAGCAGTTCTTC.

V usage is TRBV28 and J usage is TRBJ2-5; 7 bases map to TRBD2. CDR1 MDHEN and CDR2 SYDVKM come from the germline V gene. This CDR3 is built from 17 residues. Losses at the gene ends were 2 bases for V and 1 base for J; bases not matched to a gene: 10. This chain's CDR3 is CASSLGVLSGVQETQYF. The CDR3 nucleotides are TGTGCCAGCAGTTTAGGGGTATTAAGCGGGGTCCAAGAGACCCAGTACTTC.

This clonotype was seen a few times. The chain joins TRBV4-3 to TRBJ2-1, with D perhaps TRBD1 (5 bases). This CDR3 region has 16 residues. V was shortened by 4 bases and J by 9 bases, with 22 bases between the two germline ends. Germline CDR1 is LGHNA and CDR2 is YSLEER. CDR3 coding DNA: TGCGCCAGCAGCCCGAGGTGGGGCCCCAGTTCGGGTGAGCAGTTCTTC. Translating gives CASSPRWGPSSGEQFF.

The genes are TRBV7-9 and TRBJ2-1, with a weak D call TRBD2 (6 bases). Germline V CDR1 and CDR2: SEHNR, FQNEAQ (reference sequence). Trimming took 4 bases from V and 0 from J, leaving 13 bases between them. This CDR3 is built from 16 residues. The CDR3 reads CASSSGSGNSYNEQFF. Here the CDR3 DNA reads TGTGCCAGCAGCTCCGGTAGCGGCAACTCCTACAATGAGCAGTTCTTC.